This paragraph covers one TCR beta chain sequence. Its antigen is not yet known. No base quality values were provided; no much bigger clone lies one nucleotide off. Collaborating institutions collected whole blood in K2EDTA tubes following their own protocols. Collaborator samples were shipped for TCRbeta analysis as frozen whole blood, isolated PBMCs, or DNA extracted from either sample type. This record belongs to a study of blood T cell repertoires in COVID-19 (dated by TCRdb to 2019 to 2021). Notes on the research overall: Collaborator samples came from the United States, Italy and Spain and covered acute and convalescent phases of COVID-19. Deeply sampled blood TCRbeta repertoires from subjects exposed to, actively infected with, or recovered from COVID-19 were included in the dataset. The repertoires were released in a freely available public database meant as a resource for research on the immune response to SARS-CoV-2. A de-identified subject ID, COVID-19 status, age in years and sex were almost always included in the sample metadata. Where available, HLA class I and class II types were taken from metadata supplied by the sample provider and were not determined by assay-based typing. The material from the prospective study consisted of cDNA or gDNA derived from T cells, B-cell-depleted T cells, or PBMCs. Samples were obtained from the ongoing ImmuneRACE study (first 160 participants) and from some 1,200 subjects provided by 6 global collaborators.

Study-wide conclusions, independent of this receptor: Clinical and demographic metadata were provided uncurated, with the amount varying by source and participant.

TCRbeta CDR3 regions were amplified from genomic DNA by means of the immunoSEQ Assay, a bias-controlled multiplex PCR. The authors' analysis ran thus. The number of nucleated cells in each sample was estimated from the amplification of reference gene primers within the assay. To quantify the absolute abundance of each unique TCRbeta CDR3 rearrangement, sequence reads were collapsed and filtered. For each sample, productive Simpson clonality was calculated as the square root of Simpson's diversity index across productive rearrangements. The source is immuneACCESS, and TCRdb retained only in-frame sequences with V and J called. Part of the clones is not carried over; for the studies checked, unresolved V genes explain less than half of this, and the remainder is unexplained. The D gene and trimming were derived from the DNA, and the V and J assignments and clone size from that table. A total of approximately 270,000 clones appear in this sample, 70% to 90% of them only once. The ten largest clones represent 8% to 13% of the sample.

The CDR3 runs 16 amino acids, cysteine and phenylalanine included. The kept DNA is CDR3 alone, 48 bases in frame from the first base. CDR1 and CDR2 were assigned from the germline V gene (reference sequence) as LGHDT and YNNKEL. Between the V and J ends, shortened by 1 base and 6 bases respectively, the junction contains 18 bases. This TCR was recovered from a woman aged 70 to 79 with acute or convalescent COVID-19. Sequencing used peripheral blood. Here the chain combines TRBV3-1 (or the pseudogene TRBV3-2) and TRBJ1-1; the D gene is not confidently resolved. The CDR3 region reads CASSQGWVPRVAEAFF. The DNA is as follows: TGTGCCAGCAGCCAAGGTTGGGTACCCCGGGTCGCTGAAGCTTTCTTT.